Below, 29 T cell receptor beta chains from the same sample are listed, as sequenced in a study of shared clonotypes between healthy human individuals (TCRdb year 2020). The library was built by means of the immunoSEQ multiplex PCR assay. Drawn from immuneACCESS, this table holds only the in-frame rearrangements with V and J called that TCRdb kept. Clones are partly lost; checked studies trace under half to an unresolved V gene and leave the rest unexplained. This sample has millions of clones in its table, and more than 85% of those were observed once. The ten most abundant clones make up about 1.8% of the sample. CD8 naive samples were CD45RO-negative cells positively selected for CCR7, giving a CD45RA+CCR7+ population that excluded TemRA cells. The sequencing sample was made of naive CD8+ T cells from PBMCs. The cell subset or site label of this sample denotes: CD45RA+CCR7+. The receptors shown here come from a man aged 18 to 29 in good health. Some clones in this sample may be carry-over from other donors' samples.

The chain couples TRBV12-5 to TRBJ2-5; the match to TRBD1 covers 9 bases. The germline CDR1 and CDR2 sequences are LGHNT and FRNRAP. V was pared by 5 bases and J by 5 bases, with 9 bases of the junction left unmatched. The CDR3 length is 15 residues. As DNA, the CDR3 is TGTGCTAGTGGTGGGGTGGACAGGGGCAGGGAGACCCAGTACTTC. This codes for CASGGVDRGRETQYF. Full variable domain (missing parts from reference TRBV12-5 and TRBJ2-5): DARVTQTPRHKVTEMGQEVTMRCQPILGHNTVFWYRQTMMQGLELLAYFRNRAPLDDSGMPKDRFSAEMPDATLATLKIQPSEPRDSAVYFCASGGVDRGRETQYFGPGTRLLVL.

The J gene is TRBJ2-1, the V gene TRBV7-2; no firm D call. The V gene's germline CDR1 is SGHTA and CDR2 FQGNSA. V was shortened by 6 bases and J by 2 bases, with 5 bases between the two germline ends. The CDR3 spans 12 residues. The CDR3 is CASRTTYNEQFF. CDR3 nucleotides: TGTGCCAGCAGAACTACCTACAATGAGCAGTTCTTC.

Note on this clone: Different DNA sequences within this sample yield the same CDR3. The chain recombines TRBV7-6 with TRBJ2-5; no clear D gene. Trimming stripped 1 base from V and 1 base from J, with 7 bases between. CDR1 and CDR2 from the germline V gene are SGHVS and FNYEAQ. CDR3 size: 14 residues. The CDR3 here is CASSLGRLQETQYF. The CDR3 nucleotides read TGTGCCAGCAGCTTAGGGCGACTCCAAGAGACCCAGTACTTC. The whole variable domain, filled in from reference TRBV7-6 and TRBJ2-5, reads GAGVSQSPRYKVTKRGQDVALRCDPISGHVSLYWYRQALGQGPEFLTYFNYEAQQDKSGLPNDRFSAERPEGSISTLTIQRTEQRDSAMYRCASSLGRLQETQYFGPGTRLLVL.

V usage is TRBV28 and J usage is TRBJ2-7, with 10 bases fitting TRBD2. The CDR3 has 16 amino acids. The trim removed 5 bases at V and 4 bases at J, leaving 11 bases unmatched. Germline assignment: CDR1 MDHEN and CDR2 SYDVKM. In DNA form, the CDR3 reads TGTGCCAGCAGTCCCCTGGGACTAGCGATCTTGTACGAGCAGTACTTC. It encodes CASSPLGLAILYEQYF.

The sample holds one count of this clone. The gene calls are TRBV9 and TRBJ2-7, with D perhaps given as TRBD1 or TRBD2 (5 bases each). Trimming removed 1 base from V and 5 bases from J, with 13 bases in between. Per the germline V gene, CDR1 is SGDLS and CDR2 is YYNGEE. The CDR3 has 14 residues. This CDR3 is CASSVTPGTNEQYF. CDR3 nucleotide sequence: TGTGCCAGCAGCGTAACTCCAGGGACCAACGAGCAGTACTTC.

This clone is a singleton in its sample. The chain has TRBV7-2 and TRBJ1-4; D remains unclear. The CDR3 has 15 amino acids. Germline V CDR1 and CDR2: SGHTA, FQGNSA. V was shortened by 1 base and J by 4 bases, with 10 bases between the two germline ends. The CDR3 sequence: CASSLVPGNNEKLFF. CDR3 DNA: TGTGCCAGCAGCTTAGTGCCGGGGAATAATGAAAAACTGTTTTTT.

This clone was counted a single time. The chain joins TRBV2 to TRBJ2-7; 11 bases match TRBD2. CDR3 size: 14 residues. V was clipped by 3 bases and J by 4 bases; unmatched bases: 2. The germline V gene has CDR1 SNHLY and CDR2 FYNNEI. CDR3 protein: CASSEGLAEYEQYF. The CDR3 region has the DNA TGTGCCAGCAGTGAGGGACTAGCGGAATACGAGCAGTACTTC.

This sequence joins TRBV7-8 and TRBJ2-5; the D is unclear. V lost 0 bases and J lost 7, with 9 bases in between. This CDR3 region has 13 residues. Germline lookup yields CDR1 SGHVS and CDR2 FQNEAQ. CDR3 region: CASSLALKGTQYF. The CDR3 coding sequence is TGTGCCAGCAGCTTAGCGCTAAAGGGGACCCAGTACTTC.

The CDR3 loop is CASRKDRLESTDTQYF. Written as DNA, the CDR3 is TGTGCCAGCAGAAAAGACAGGTTGGAGTCCACAGATACGCAGTATTTT. The V gene is TRBV6-6, the J gene TRBJ2-3, with a possible D match to TRBD1 (6 bases). Germline V gene data show CDR1 as MNHNY and CDR2 as SVGAGI (reference sequence). Trimming took off 6 bases at V and 2 bases at J, with 18 bases between the two ends. The CDR3 is made up of 16 amino acids.

In DNA, the CDR3 is TGTGCCAGTAGTTTACGGACAGGTCTTTCTGAGCAGTTCTTC. As protein: CASSLRTGLSEQFF. J is TRBJ2-1 and V is TRBV19; 7 nucleotides align to TRBD1. The CDR3 is 14 amino acids. Germline CDR1 is LNHDA and CDR2 is SQIVND (reference sequence). The trim removed 5 bases at V and 9 bases at J, leaving 10 bases unmatched.

V and J are TRBV29-1 and TRBJ2-7, with D perhaps matching TRBD2 (6 bases). Germline-derived CDR1 and CDR2 are SQVTM and ANQGSEA. V shed 6 bases and J shed 4 bases, with 10 bases lying between them. This CDR3 spans 11 amino acids. CDR3 in amino acids: CSVEGMYEQYF. CDR3 DNA: TGCAGCGTGGAGGGGATGTACGAGCAGTACTTC.

The chain links TRBV13 to TRBJ2-7; TRBD1 matches at 7 bases. This CDR3 is built from 15 residues. The germline CDR1 and CDR2 sequences are PRHDT and FYEKMQ (reference sequence). Trimming removed 5 bases from V and 0 bases from J; junction bases left unmatched: 7. CDR3 residues: CASSPSGQNSYEQYF. CDR3 bases: TGTGCCAGCAGCCCCTCGGGACAGAACTCCTACGAGCAGTACTTC.

V gene TRBV28 combines with J gene TRBJ1-1, with a tentative D call TRBD1 (5 bases). V was shortened by 5 bases and J by 4 bases, with 20 bases between the two germline ends. Germline lookup yields CDR1 MDHEN and CDR2 SYDVKM. The CDR3 has 16 residues. The CDR3 nucleotides read TGTGCCAGCAGTGGGGGTCTGGCGGGAGCCGTCACTGAAGCTTTCTTT. Translating gives CASSGGLAGAVTEAFF.

The V call is TRBV7-9, the J call TRBJ2-1; possibly TRBD2 for D (6 bases). Per the germline V gene, CDR1 is SEHNR and CDR2 is FQNEAQ (reference sequence). CDR3 size: 16 residues. The V end was cut by 4 bases, the J end by 2 bases, with 15 bases between. CDR3 amino acids: CASSSVAEATYNEQFF. The CDR3 DNA is TGTGCCAGCAGCTCCGTAGCGGAGGCAACCTACAATGAGCAGTTCTTC.

The CDR3 protein is CASSAIPGLTDTQYF. In DNA form, the CDR3 reads TGTGCCAGTAGTGCCATACCGGGACTTACAGATACGCAGTATTTT. The chain employs TRBV19 and TRBJ2-3, with D tentatively TRBD2 (6 bases). CDR3 length: 15 residues. Germline V gene data show CDR1 as LNHDA and CDR2 as SQIVND (reference sequence). V was trimmed by 5 bases and J by 3 bases, leaving 15 bases between them.

Comments on this clone: Other nucleotide sequences in the sample specify the same CDR3. J is TRBJ1-5 and V is TRBV27, with TRBD1 matching over 7 bases. Losses at the gene ends were 5 bases for V and 4 bases for J; bases not matched to a gene: 2. Germline loops: CDR1 MNHEY, CDR2 SMNVEV (reference sequence). CDR3 size: 13 residues. CDR3 sequence (DNA): TGTGCCAGCAGTCCAGGGGGGAATCAGCCCCAGCATTTT. Protein: CASSPGGNQPQHF.

As concerns this clone: The same CDR3 can be traced to other DNA sequences in this sample. The genes are TRBV9 and TRBJ1-3; D is possibly TRBD1 (5 bases). Trimming stripped 2 bases from V and 0 bases from J, with 9 bases between. The CDR3 is 15 amino acids. Per germline, CDR1 SGDLS and CDR2 YYNGEE. CDR3 amino acids: CASSVGASSGNTIYF. CDR3 nucleotide sequence: TGTGCCAGCAGCGTTGGGGCGAGCTCTGGAAACACCATATATTTT.

The chain recombines TRBV11-2 with TRBJ2-2; weak D call: TRBD2 (5 bases). V shed 2 bases and J shed 7 bases, with 17 bases lying between them. This CDR3 has 16 residues. Germline V gene sequence: CDR1 SGHAT, CDR2 FQNNGV. CDR3 sequence reads: CASSLNRWAGNGELFF. In nucleotides, the CDR3 is TGTGCCAGCAGCTTAAACCGGTGGGCGGGCAACGGGGAGCTGTTTTTT.

The chain recombines TRBV4-1 with TRBJ2-1, with a possible D match to TRBD1 (5 bases). From germline, CDR1 is MGHRA and CDR2 YSYEKL. This CDR3 comprises 13 residues. The V end lost 0 bases, the J end lost 10 bases, and 10 bases lay between the germline ends. The CDR3 region is CASSQEARQEQFF. The DNA of the CDR3 is TGCGCCAGCAGCCAAGAAGCGAGACAGGAGCAGTTCTTC.

DNA for the CDR3: TGTGCCAGCAGCGTAGGTTCTGATGGCTACACCTTC. Protein sequence: CASSVGSDGYTF. V is TRBV9 and J is TRBJ1-2, with no clear D. Between the trimmed V and J ends, which lost 0 bases and 6 bases, there was a span of 6 bases. This CDR3 spans 12 amino acids. Germline V CDR1 and CDR2: SGDLS, YYNGEE.

This chain uses TRBV9 with TRBJ2-5; 8 bases line up with TRBD1. Germline V lookup: CDR1 SGDLS, CDR2 YYNGEE. The ends lost 0 bases at V and 7 bases at J; junction bases unmatched: 11. The CDR3 runs to 16 residues. The CDR3 nucleotides are TGTGCCAGCAGCGTAGGCAGGGGGCCGGGCGTAGGGACCCAGTACTTC. This sequence encodes CASSVGRGPGVGTQYF.

V gene TRBV7-3 combines with J gene TRBJ2-2; 14 nucleotides agree with TRBD2. V lost 3 bases and J lost 0; bases outside the gene matches: 9. The CDR3 loop spans 20 amino acids. The germline V gene encodes CDR1 SGHTA and CDR2 FQGTGA. The CDR3 region has the DNA TGTGCCAGCAGCTTGGGTGCCGGACTAGCGGGAGGACCGAACACCGGGGAGCTGTTTTTT. Amino acids: CASSLGAGLAGGPNTGELFF.

The rearrangement uses TRBV5-1 and TRBJ2-7; either TRBD1 or TRBD2 may fit D (5 bases each). There are 13 residues in the CDR3. Trimming removed 7 bases at V and 0 bases at J, with 11 bases between. In germline, CDR1 is SGHRS, CDR2 YFSETQ. In DNA, the CDR3 is TGCGCCAGCGGTCCAGGGAGCTCCTACGAGCAGTACTTC. This encodes CASGPGSSYEQYF.

The chain is built from TRBV4-1 and TRBJ2-3; D not certain. The germline V and J ends were trimmed by 1 base and 0 bases, with 14 bases remaining between them. CDR1 MGHRA and CDR2 YSYEKL come from the germline V gene. CDR3 size: 17 residues. The CDR3 reads CASSQVVRTPSTDTQYF. The CDR3 bases are TGCGCCAGCAGCCAAGTGGTTAGGACCCCTAGCACAGATACGCAGTATTTT.

This chain links TRBV29-1 with TRBJ1-1; TRBD1 might be the D (6 bases). V lost 7 bases, J lost 4 bases, and 19 bases lay in between. The length of the CDR3 is 14 residues. Germline CDR1 reads SQVTM; CDR2 reads ANQGSEA. The CDR3 spells CSAPSGAWATEAFF. Here the CDR3 DNA reads TGCAGCGCCCCTTCGGGGGCCTGGGCCACTGAAGCTTTCTTT.

The V gene is TRBV15, the J gene TRBJ2-4, with D possibly matching TRBD1 (6 bases). The V end was cut by 1 base, the J end by 0 bases, with 16 bases between. Germline V gives CDR1 LNHNV, CDR2 YYDKDF (reference sequence). This CDR3 spans 18 amino acids. The CDR3 loop is CATSRGMDRVIAKNIQYF. The CDR3 bases are TGTGCCACCAGCAGAGGGATGGACAGAGTCATAGCCAAAAACATTCAGTACTTC.

J is TRBJ2-1 and V is TRBV9, with D possibly matching TRBD2 (6 bases). Germline values: CDR1 SGDLS, CDR2 YYNGEE. The CDR3 covers 15 residues. Between the trimmed V and J ends, which lost 6 bases and 5 bases, there was a span of 18 bases. The CDR3 loop is CASTPGGSTNNEQFF. For the CDR3, the DNA is TGTGCCAGCACCCCCGGGGGTTCGACTAACAATGAGCAGTTCTTC.

The rearrangement joins TRBV27 to TRBJ2-7, with unresolved D. Trimming stripped 5 bases from V and 3 bases from J, with 17 bases between. Per germline, CDR1 MNHEY and CDR2 SMNVEV (reference sequence). This CDR3 has 15 amino acids. The CDR3 nucleotides read TGTGCCAGCAGTCCCCTTGGTCTGGCAGGCTACGAGCAGTACTTC. Encoded protein: CASSPLGLAGYEQYF.

The V call is TRBV9, the J call TRBJ2-5; D is unresolved. V was cut by 2 bases and J by 5 bases, with 10 bases left in between. The germline V gene has CDR1 SGDLS and CDR2 YYNGEE. The CDR3 consists of 13 residues. CDR3 protein: CASSVHGWETQYF. The CDR3 DNA is TGTGCCAGCAGCGTTCACGGGTGGGAGACCCAGTACTTC.